This T cell receptor (beta chain) comes out of a study of graft-versus-host responses after intestinal transplantation. Study observations and caveats: Elevated graft-versus-host to host-versus-graft clonal ratios in allografts were recorded for patients with graft-donor T cell macrochimerism.

Some clones are missing from TCRdb's copy, which holds only in-frame ones; the method was immunoSEQ multiplex PCR. The table records tens of thousands of clones, more than 85% of them present only once. This CDR3 spans 12 amino acids. Germline CDR1 reads GTSNPN; CDR2 reads SVGIG (reference sequence). V was pared by 2 bases and J by 3 bases, with 8 bases between. To note about this clone: The antigen is not known.

The chain has TRBV30 and TRBJ2-7; weak D call: TRBD2 (6 bases). The receptor was isolated from a human donor who received an intestinal transplant. The sample consisted of unstimulated CD8+ T cells sorted from spleen or lymph node cells, taken before intestinal transplant. The CDR3 region has the DNA TGTGCCTGGAGTACCGGGGGCTACGAGCAGTACTTC. Protein product: CAWSTGGYEQYF.